This TCR beta chain originates from a study of T cells in Graves' hyperthyroidism and ophthalmopathy. Those patients with uncontrolled infection, other autoimmune disease, pregnancy or lactation were excluded. Trimming pared 2 bases from V and 3 bases from J, leaving 8 bases between. There are 13 residues in the CDR3. Germline values: CDR1 MDHEN, CDR2 SYDVKM. Authors of the study amplified TCR beta CDR3 regions from RNA transcripts. The TCR CDR3 was amplified in a first-round RT-PCR using the HTBI primer set. TCRdb processed the multiplex PCR reads anew with MiXCR; each CDR3 protein has one entry. The repertoire holds 300,000 to 450,000 distinct CDR3 sequences, with under 15% as singletons. This clonotype was recorded at least ten times.

The rearrangement uses TRBV28 and TRBJ2-7; TRBD1 might be the D (6 bases). This receptor was obtained from a woman aged 30 to 39 with Graves' hyperthyroidism. Sequenced input: blood. The DNA of the CDR3 is TGTGCCAGCAGTTTAACGGGACACTACGAGCAGTACTTC. Protein sequence: CASSLTGHYEQYF.